The present TCR beta chain was sequenced within a study of T cell responses to AZD1222 COVID-19 vaccine. Study-wide results and limits: Just a handful of people given AZD1222 tested seropositive at baseline. Spike-specific TCRs gained breadth and depth after people received two AZD1222 doses. Close to half of spike-specific TCRs reportedly recognize unmutated variant regions.

Measured with immunoSEQ multiplex PCR; TCRdb has only the in-frame clones, and not every one. This table holds over 150,000 clones, about nine tenths found once. On this clone: Its antigen is undetermined.

The origin of this receptor is an adult in good health. The sample was peripheral blood, taken on day 0 of AZD1222 vaccination.

CDR3 coding DNA: TGTGCCAGCAGTGAATCGTTTTCCGGAGTAGATACGCAGTATTTT. This encodes CASSESFSGVDTQYF. The genes are TRBV25-1 and TRBJ2-3; D unclear. The V end lost 1 base, the J end lost 5 bases, and 13 bases lay between the germline ends. The CDR3 contains 15 residues. Germline V gene sequence: CDR1 MGHDK, CDR2 SYGVNS.